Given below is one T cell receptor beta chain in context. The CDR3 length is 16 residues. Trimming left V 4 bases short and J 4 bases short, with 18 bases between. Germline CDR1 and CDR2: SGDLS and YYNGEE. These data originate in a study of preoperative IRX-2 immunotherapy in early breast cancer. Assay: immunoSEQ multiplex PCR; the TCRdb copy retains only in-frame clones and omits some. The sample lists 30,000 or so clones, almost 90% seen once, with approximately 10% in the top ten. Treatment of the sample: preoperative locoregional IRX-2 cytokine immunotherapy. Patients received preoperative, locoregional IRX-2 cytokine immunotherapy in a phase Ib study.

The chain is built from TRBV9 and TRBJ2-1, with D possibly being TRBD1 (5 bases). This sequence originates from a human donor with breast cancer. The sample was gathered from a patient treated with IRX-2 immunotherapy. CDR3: CASSQQARIWYNEQFF. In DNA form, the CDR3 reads TGTGCCAGCAGCCAACAGGCTAGAATTTGGTACAATGAGCAGTTCTTC.